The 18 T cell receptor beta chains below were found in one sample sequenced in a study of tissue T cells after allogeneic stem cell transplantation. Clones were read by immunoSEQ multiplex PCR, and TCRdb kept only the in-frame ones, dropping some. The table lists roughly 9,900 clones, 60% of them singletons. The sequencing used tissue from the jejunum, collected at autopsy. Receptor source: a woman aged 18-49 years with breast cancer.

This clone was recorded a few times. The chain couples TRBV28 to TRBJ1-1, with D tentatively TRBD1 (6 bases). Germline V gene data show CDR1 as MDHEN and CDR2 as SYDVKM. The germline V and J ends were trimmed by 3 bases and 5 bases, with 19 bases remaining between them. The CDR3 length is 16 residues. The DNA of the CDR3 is TGTGCCAGCAGTTTTTGGACCGGGGGCGGGGGGACTGAAGCTTTCTTT. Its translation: CASSFWTGGGGTEAFF.

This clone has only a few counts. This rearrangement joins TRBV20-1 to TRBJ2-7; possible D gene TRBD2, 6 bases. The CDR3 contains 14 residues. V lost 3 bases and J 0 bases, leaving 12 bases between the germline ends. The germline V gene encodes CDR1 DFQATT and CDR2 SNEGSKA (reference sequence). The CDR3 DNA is TGCAGTGCTAGTTACGCGCGGGACTCCTACGAGCAGTACTTC. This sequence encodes CSASYARDSYEQYF.

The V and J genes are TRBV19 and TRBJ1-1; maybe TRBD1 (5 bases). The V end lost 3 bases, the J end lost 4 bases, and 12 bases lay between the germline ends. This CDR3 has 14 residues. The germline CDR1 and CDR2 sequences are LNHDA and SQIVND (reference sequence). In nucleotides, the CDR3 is TGTGCCAGTAGTATGGGGGGGAGGGCCACTGAAGCTTTCTTT. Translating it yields CASSMGGRATEAFF.

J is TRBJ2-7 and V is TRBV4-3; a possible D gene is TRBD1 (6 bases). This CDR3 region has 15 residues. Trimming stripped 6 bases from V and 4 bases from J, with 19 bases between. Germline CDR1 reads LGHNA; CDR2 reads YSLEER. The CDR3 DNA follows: TGCGCCAGCAGTCCCGATCTGGGGGCCCCTTACGAGCAGTACTTC. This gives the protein CASSPDLGAPYEQYF.

CDR3 in DNA: TGTGCCAGTAGTATTTTCGGTCAGCAGAATCAGCCCCAGCATTTT. Translation: CASSIFGQQNQPQHF. The chain couples TRBV19 to TRBJ1-5; D gene uncertain. The germline V and J ends were trimmed by 3 bases and 4 bases, with 13 bases remaining between them. Germline CDR1 LNHDA, CDR2 SQIVND (reference sequence). This CDR3 has 15 amino acids.

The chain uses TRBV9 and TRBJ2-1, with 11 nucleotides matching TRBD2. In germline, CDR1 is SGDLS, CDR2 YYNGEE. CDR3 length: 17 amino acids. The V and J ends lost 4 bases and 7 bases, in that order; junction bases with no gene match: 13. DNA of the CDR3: TGTGCCAGCAGCCCCCGGGAAGCTAGCGGGAGGTCTAATGAGCAGTTCTTC. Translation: CASSPREASGRSNEQFF.

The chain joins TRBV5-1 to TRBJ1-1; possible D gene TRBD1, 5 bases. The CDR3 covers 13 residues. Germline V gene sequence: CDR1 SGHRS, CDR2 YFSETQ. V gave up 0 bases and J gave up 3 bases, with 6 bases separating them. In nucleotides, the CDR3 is TGCGCCAGCAGCTTGGAGGGGCACACTGAAGCTTTCTTT. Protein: CASSLEGHTEAFF.

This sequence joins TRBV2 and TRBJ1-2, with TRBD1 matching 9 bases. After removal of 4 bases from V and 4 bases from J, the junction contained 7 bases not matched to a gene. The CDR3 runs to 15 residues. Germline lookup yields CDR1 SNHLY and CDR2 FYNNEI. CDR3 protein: CASSATGGAGYGYTF. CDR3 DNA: TGTGCCAGCAGTGCTACAGGGGGCGCGGGCTATGGCTACACCTTC.

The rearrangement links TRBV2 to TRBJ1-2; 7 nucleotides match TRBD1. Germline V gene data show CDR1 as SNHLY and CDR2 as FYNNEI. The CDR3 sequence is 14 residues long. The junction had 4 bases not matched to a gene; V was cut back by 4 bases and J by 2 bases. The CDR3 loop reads CASSGTGGNYGYTF. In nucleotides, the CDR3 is TGTGCCAGCAGTGGGACAGGTGGAAACTATGGCTACACCTTC.

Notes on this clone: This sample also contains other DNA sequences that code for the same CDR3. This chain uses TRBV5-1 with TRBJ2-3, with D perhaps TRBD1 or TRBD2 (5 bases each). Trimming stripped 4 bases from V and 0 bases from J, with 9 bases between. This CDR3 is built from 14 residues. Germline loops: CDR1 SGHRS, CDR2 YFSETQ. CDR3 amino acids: CASSPGPSTDTQYF. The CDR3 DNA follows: TGCGCCAGCAGCCCGGGACCTAGCACAGATACGCAGTATTTT.

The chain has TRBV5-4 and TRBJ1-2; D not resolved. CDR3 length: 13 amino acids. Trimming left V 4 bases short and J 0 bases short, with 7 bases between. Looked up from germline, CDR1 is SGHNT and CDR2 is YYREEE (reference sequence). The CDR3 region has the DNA TGTGCCAGCAGCCCGAAACCTAACTATGGCTACACCTTC. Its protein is CASSPKPNYGYTF.

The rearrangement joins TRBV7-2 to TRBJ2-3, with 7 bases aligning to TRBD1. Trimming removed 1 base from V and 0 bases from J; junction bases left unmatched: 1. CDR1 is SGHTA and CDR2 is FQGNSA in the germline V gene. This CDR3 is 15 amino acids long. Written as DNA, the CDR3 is TGTGCCAGCAGCTTAGTGGGACAGAGCACAGATACGCAGTATTTT. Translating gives CASSLVGQSTDTQYF.

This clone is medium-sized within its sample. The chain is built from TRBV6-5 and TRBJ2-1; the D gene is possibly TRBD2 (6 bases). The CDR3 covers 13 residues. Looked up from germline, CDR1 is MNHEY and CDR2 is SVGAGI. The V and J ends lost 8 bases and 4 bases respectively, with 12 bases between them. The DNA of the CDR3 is TGTGCCAGCGGGGTAGCGGCTTACAATGAGCAGTTCTTC. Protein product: CASGVAAYNEQFF.

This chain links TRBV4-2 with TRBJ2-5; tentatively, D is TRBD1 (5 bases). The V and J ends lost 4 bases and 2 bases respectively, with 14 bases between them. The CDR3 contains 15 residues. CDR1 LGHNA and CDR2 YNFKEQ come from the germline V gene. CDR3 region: CASSRHLRQQETQYF. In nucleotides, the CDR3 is TGTGCCAGCAGCCGCCATCTGCGACAGCAAGAGACCCAGTACTTC.

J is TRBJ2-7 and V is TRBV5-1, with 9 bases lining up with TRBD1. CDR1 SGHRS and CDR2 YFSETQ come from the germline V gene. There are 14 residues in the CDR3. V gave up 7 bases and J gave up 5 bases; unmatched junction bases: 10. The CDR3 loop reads CASLNPGQGHEQYF. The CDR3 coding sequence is TGCGCCAGCTTAAACCCGGGACAGGGCCACGAGCAGTACTTC.

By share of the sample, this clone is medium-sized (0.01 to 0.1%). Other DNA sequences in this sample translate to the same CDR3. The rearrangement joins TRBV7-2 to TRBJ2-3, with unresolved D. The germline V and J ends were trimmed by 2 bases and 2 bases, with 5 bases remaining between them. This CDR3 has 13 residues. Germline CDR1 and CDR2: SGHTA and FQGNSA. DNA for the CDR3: TGTGCCAGCAGCTTACCCGCCACAGATACGCAGTATTTT. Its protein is CASSLPATDTQYF.

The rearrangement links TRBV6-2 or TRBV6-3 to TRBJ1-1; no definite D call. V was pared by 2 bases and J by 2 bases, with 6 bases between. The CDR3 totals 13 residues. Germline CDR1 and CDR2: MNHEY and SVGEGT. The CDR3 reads CASSYEGNTEAFF. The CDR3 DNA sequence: TGTGCCAGCAGTTACGAGGGAAACACTGAAGCTTTCTTT.

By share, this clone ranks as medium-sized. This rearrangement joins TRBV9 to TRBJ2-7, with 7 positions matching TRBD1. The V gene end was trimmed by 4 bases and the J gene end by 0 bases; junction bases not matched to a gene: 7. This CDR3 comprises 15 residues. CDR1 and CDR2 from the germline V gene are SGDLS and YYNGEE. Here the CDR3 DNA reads TGTGCCAGCAGCCCGAGGGACAGTAGCTCCTACGAGCAGTACTTC. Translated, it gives CASSPRDSSSYEQYF.